The clone carrying this TCR beta chain came up once. Only in-frame clones appear in the TCRdb table, and some are missing; sequencing was by immunoSEQ multiplex PCR. The sample lists roughly 500,000 clones; over 75% were seen once. The entry originates in a study of blood T cell repertoires in COVID-19. Overall study: Donors in the United States, Italy and Spain gave samples during acute or convalescent COVID-19.

Sequencing was carried out using PBMCs or T cells enriched from blood (not recorded which). The source of this sequence is a woman aged 40 to 50 who had recovered from COVID-19.

The CDR3 coding sequence is TGTGCCAGCAGCCCCCGCCGGGACTCCCTCTACGAGCAGTACTTC. Protein: CASSPRRDSLYEQYF. The V and J genes are TRBV14 and TRBJ2-7, with a possible D match to TRBD2 (6 bases). Looked up from germline, CDR1 is SGHDN and CDR2 is FVKESK. Trimming removed 4 bases at V and 3 bases at J, with 16 bases between. The CDR3 runs to 15 residues.